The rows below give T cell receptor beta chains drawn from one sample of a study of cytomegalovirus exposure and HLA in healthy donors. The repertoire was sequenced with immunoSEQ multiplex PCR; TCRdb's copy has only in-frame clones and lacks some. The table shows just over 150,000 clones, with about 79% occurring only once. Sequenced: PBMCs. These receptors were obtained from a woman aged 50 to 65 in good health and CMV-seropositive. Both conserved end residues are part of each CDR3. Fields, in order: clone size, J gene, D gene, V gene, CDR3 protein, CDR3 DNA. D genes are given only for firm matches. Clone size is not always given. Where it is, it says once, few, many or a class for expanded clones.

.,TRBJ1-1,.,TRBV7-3,CASSPQEGTEAFF,TGTGCCAGCAGCCCGCAGGAGGGCACTGAAGCTTTCTTT
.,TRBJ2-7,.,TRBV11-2,CASSFAGPYEQYF,TGTGCCAGCAGCTTTGCAGGGCCCTACGAGCAGTACTTC
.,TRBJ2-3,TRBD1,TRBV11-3,CASSKGTVDRRYF,TGTGCCAGCAGCAAAGGGACAGTTGATAGGAGGTATTTT
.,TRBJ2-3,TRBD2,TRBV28,CASSSPSGGGLTQYF,TGTGCCAGCAGTTCACCTAGCGGGGGGGGCCTCACGCAGTATTTT
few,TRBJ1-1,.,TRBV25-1,CASKQGTHTEAFF,TGTGCCAGCAAACAGGGTACCCACACTGAAGCTTTCTTT
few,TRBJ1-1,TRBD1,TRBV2,CASSEETGWGTEAFF,TGTGCCAGCAGTGAGGAGACAGGGTGGGGCACTGAAGCTTTCTTT
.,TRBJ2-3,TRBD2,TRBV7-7,CASSAIAGGGDTQYF,TGTGCTAGCAGCGCGATAGCGGGAGGCGGAGATACGCAGTATTTT
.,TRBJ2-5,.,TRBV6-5,CASCAGVVSQETQYF,TGTGCCAGCTGTGCAGGGGTAGTTTCCCAAGAGACCCAGTACTTC
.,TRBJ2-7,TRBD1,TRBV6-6,CASSYKSTGDLYEQYF,TGTGCCAGCAGTTATAAATCTACAGGGGATCTTTACGAGCAGTACTTC
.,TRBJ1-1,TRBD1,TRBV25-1,CASSRGQGEAFF,TGTGCCAGCAGCCGGGGACAGGGTGAAGCTTTCTTT
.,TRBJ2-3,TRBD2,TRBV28,CAALTSGGDTQYF,TGTGCCGCTTTGACTAGCGGAGGGGATACGCAGTATTTT
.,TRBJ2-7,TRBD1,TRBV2,CASSREGQGAYEQYF,TGTGCCAGCAGCCGGGAGGGACAGGGGGCCTACGAGCAGTACTTC
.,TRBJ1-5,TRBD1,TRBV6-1,CASRRTGANQPQHF,TGTGCCAGCAGACGAACAGGGGCCAATCAGCCCCAGCATTTT
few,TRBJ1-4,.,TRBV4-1,CASSQARQATNEKLFF,TGCGCCAGCAGCCAGGCCCGACAAGCAACTAATGAAAAACTGTTTTTT
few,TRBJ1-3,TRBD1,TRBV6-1,CASSVQGAGNTIYF,TGTGCCAGCAGTGTCCAGGGGGCTGGAAACACCATATATTTT
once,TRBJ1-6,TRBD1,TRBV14,CASSLTGGDSPLHF,TGTGCCAGCAGCTTGACAGGGGGCGATTCACCCCTCCACTTT
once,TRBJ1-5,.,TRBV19,CASTTTGLWSNQPQHF,TGTGCCAGTACCACCACAGGGCTTTGGAGCAATCAGCCCCAGCATTTT
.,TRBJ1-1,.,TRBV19,CASSIDRNTEAFF,TGTGCCAGTAGTATAGATCGGAACACTGAAGCTTTCTTT
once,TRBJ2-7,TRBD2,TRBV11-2,CASSFLAGGLGEQYF,TGTGCCAGCAGCTTCCTAGCGGGAGGGCTCGGTGAGCAGTACTTC
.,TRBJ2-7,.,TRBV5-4,CASSSTGYEQYF,TGTGCCAGCAGCTCGACAGGCTACGAGCAGTACTTC
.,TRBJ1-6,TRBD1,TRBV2,CASRLQGAGSPLHF,TGTGCCAGCAGGTTGCAGGGGGCCGGGTCACCCCTCCACTTT
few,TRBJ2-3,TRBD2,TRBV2,CASYRGGASADTQYF,TGTGCCAGCTATCGCGGGGGGGCCAGTGCAGATACGCAGTATTTT
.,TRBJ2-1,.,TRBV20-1,CSAPRDYEQFF,TGCAGTGCCCCTCGTGACTATGAGCAGTTCTTC
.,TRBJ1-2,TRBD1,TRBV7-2,CASSSQSGQGNGYTF,TGTGCCAGCAGCTCCCAATCGGGACAGGGTAATGGCTACACCTTC
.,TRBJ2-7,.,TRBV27,CASSSYRRLPIYEQYF,TGTGCCAGCAGTTCTTACAGGCGCCTCCCCATCTACGAGCAGTACTTC
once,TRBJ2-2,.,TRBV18,CASSPPSTAGELFF,TGTGCCAGCTCACCACCTAGCACCGCCGGGGAGCTGTTTTTT
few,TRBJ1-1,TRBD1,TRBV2,CASTLGQAPFEAFF,TGTGCCAGCACCTTGGGACAGGCTCCCTTTGAAGCTTTCTTT
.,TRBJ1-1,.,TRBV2,CASKDSQVTEAFF,TGTGCCAGCAAGGATTCACAGGTAACTGAAGCTTTCTTT
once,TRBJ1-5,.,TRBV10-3,CAISDSSQPQHF,TGTGCCATCAGTGACTCTTCTCAGCCCCAGCATTTT
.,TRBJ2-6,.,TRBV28,CASSLWTTGFTGANVLTF,TGTGCCAGCAGTTTATGGACTACAGGGTTCACTGGGGCCAACGTCCTGACTTTC
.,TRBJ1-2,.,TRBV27,CASSFLPQMGAYYGYTF,TGTGCCAGCAGTTTTCTCCCGCAGATGGGGGCTTACTATGGCTACACCTTC
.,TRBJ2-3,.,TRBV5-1,CASSLASTGSDTQYF,TGCGCCAGCAGCTTGGCGTCGACAGGATCAGATACGCAGTATTTT
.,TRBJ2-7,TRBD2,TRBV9,CASSVGTSGGFYEQYF,TGTGCCAGCAGCGTGGGGACTAGCGGGGGGTTCTACGAGCAGTACTTC
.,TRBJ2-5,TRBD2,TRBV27,CASSLDPGLVGETQYF,TGTGCCAGCAGTTTAGACCCGGGACTAGTAGGAGAGACCCAGTACTTC
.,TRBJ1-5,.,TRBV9,CASSVDQSQPQHF,TGTGCCAGCAGCGTAGATCAGTCTCAGCCCCAGCATTTT
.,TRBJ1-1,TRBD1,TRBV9,CASSVDGTGGMYTEAFF,TGTGCCAGCAGCGTAGATGGGACAGGGGGGATGTACACTGAAGCTTTCTTT
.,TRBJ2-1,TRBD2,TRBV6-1,CASSGATGTSAYNEQFF,TGTGCCAGCAGTGGCGCGACCGGGACTAGTGCCTACAATGAGCAGTTCTTC
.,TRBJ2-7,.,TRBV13,CASSLSSNQREQYF,TGTGCCAGCAGCTTATCTAGCAACCAACGCGAGCAGTACTTC
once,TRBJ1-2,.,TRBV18,CASSSRGGLNYGYTF,TGTGCCAGCTCATCCCGGGGGGGGCTGAACTATGGCTACACCTTC
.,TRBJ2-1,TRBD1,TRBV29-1,CSVGSPGQATRDSNEQFF,TGCAGCGTCGGAAGTCCGGGACAGGCAACCCGGGACTCAAATGAGCAGTTCTTC
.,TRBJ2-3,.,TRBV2,CASSSGRNTDTQYF,TGTGCCAGCAGCAGTGGCAGGAATACAGATACGCAGTATTTT
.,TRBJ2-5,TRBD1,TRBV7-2,CASSLSGGGSWGKTQYF,TGTGCCAGCAGCTTATCAGGGGGCGGCTCGTGGGGTAAGACCCAGTACTTC
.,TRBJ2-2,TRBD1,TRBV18,CASSRSRQGAGELFF,TGTGCCAGCTCACGAAGCCGACAGGGGGCCGGGGAGCTGTTTTTT
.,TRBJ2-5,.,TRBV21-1,CASSKRAVMDETQYF,TGTGCCAGCAGCAAAAGAGCGGTGATGGATGAGACCCAGTACTTC
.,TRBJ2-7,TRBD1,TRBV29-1,CSVGGAGTASYEQYF,TGCAGCGTCGGAGGAGCCGGGACAGCCTCCTACGAGCAGTACTTC
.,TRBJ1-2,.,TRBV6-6,CASSYWQDGYTF,TGTGCCAGCAGTTACTGGCAGGATGGCTACACCTTC
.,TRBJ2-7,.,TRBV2,CASTPLVGGAFEQYF,TGTGCCAGCACCCCCCTGGTGGGGGGGGCATTCGAGCAGTACTTC
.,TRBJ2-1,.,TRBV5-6,CASSLEFGLAFSYNEQFF,TGTGCCAGCAGCTTGGAGTTCGGCCTAGCGTTTTCCTACAATGAGCAGTTCTTC
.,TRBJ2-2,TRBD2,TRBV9,CASSARASGSYTGELFF,TGTGCCAGCAGCGCCCGGGCTAGCGGGAGTTACACCGGGGAGCTGTTTTTT
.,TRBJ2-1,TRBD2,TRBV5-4,CASSLEAGGSNEQFF,TGTGCCAGCAGCTTGGAAGCGGGAGGTTCCAATGAGCAGTTCTTC
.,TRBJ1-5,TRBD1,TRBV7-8,CASSFSQGAFQPQHF,TGTGCCAGCAGCTTTTCTCAGGGGGCTTTTCAGCCCCAGCATTTT
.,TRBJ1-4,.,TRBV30,CAWSGGGSMEKLFF,TGTGCCTGGAGCGGCGGGGGGTCTATGGAAAAACTGTTTTTT
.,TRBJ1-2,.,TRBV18,CASSVGTSKGGYTF,TGTGCCAGCTCGGTCGGGACATCTAAAGGTGGCTACACCTTC
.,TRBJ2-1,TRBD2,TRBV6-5,CASSSLTGLPNNEQFF,TGTGCCAGCAGTTCACTTACGGGACTACCGAACAATGAGCAGTTCTTC